The rows below give T cell receptor beta chains drawn from one sample of a study of identical twins. Each CDR3 protein is one row after TCRdb ran MiXCR on the 5' RACE reads. The data show under 300,000 distinct CDR3 sequences, with roughly 13% seen just once and 3.5% to 4.5% held by the top ten. These data also formed part of another study, on yellow fever vaccine responses in identical twins.

The sample consisted of memory (CD45RO+) T cells sorted from blood. The origin of the receptors is a woman aged 18-30 years in good health. CDR3s include the opening cysteine and the closing phenylalanine or tryptophan.

j_call v_call cdr3_aa
TRBJ2-1 TRBV25-1 CASSLAGVYNEQFF
TRBJ2-3 TRBV6-1 CASRFDIISTDTQYF
TRBJ1-2 TRBV5-1 CASSSTGSGGGYTF
TRBJ2-5 TRBV20-1 CSARAGGAQETQYF
TRBJ2-7 TRBV20-1 CSARSSGAEQYF
TRBJ1-5 TRBV3-1 CASSQGRANQPQHF
TRBJ2-2 TRBV19 CASSGQGAAGELFF
TRBJ1-3 TRBV5-1 CASSLAGNGGNTIYF
TRBJ2-5 TRBV18 CASSPPIGKGQETQYF
TRBJ2-5 TRBV20-1 CSARALGLGDQETQYF
TRBJ1-2 TRBV12-3/TRBV12-4 CASSHGQLYGYTF
TRBJ2-1 TRBV15 CATSREGLAGKNEQFF
TRBJ2-1 TRBV7-9 CASSLAGLAGGLYEQFF
TRBJ2-7 TRBV2 CASSDGQGAYEQYF
TRBJ2-5 TRBV28 CASSSVRETQYF
TRBJ1-1 TRBV29-1 CSVPKNTEAFF
TRBJ2-6 TRBV20-1 CSARGVGRDSGANVLTF
TRBJ1-2 TRBV28 CASRTGVYGYTF
TRBJ2-5 TRBV21-1 CASSNGGFPQTQETQYF
TRBJ2-1 TRBV12-3/TRBV12-4 CASSPDGTGKFF
TRBJ2-2 TRBV7-9 CASSLGTGRNTGELFF
TRBJ1-3 TRBV7-8 CASSLVRGPSGNTIYF
TRBJ2-7 TRBV5-1 CASSLSAGPAGEQYF
TRBJ2-1 TRBV5-1 CASSLVSGRPYNEQFF
TRBJ2-2 TRBV3-1 CASSRSGTGVGELFF
TRBJ2-7 TRBV30 CAWRATGTSGIFSYEQYF
TRBJ1-5 TRBV12-3/TRBV12-4 CASSFGDRDNQPQHF
TRBJ2-6 TRBV7-8 CASSLETTLSGANVLTF
TRBJ1-1 TRBV25-1 CASSEFGVKAFF
TRBJ2-7 TRBV20-1 CSSRKGHTDGSEQYF
TRBJ2-5 TRBV5-6 CASSLGRGGSRGETQYF
TRBJ1-6 TRBV12-3/TRBV12-4 CASSPLPYNSPLHF
TRBJ2-3 TRBV15 CATSSGSGVDTQYF
TRBJ2-1 TRBV7-7 CASSSRLANEQFF
TRBJ2-1 TRBV28 CASSLLRSSYNEQFF
TRBJ2-7 TRBV7-9 CASSSPDYEQYF
TRBJ2-4 TRBV12-3/TRBV12-4 CASSFQREPPFRYF
TRBJ2-3 TRBV5-1 CASSLRGVVTDTQYF
TRBJ1-6 TRBV3-1 CASSQDWAGVNSPLHF
TRBJ2-3 TRBV5-1 CASSLDTGHTDTQYF
TRBJ2-1 TRBV5-6 CASSTGLAGRYNEQFF
TRBJ2-7 TRBV5-1 CASSSKGTSSSYEQYF
TRBJ2-7 TRBV10-3 CAIRSSGQGHEQYF
TRBJ2-5 TRBV20-1 CSASDGTSGRWGQETQYF
TRBJ2-5 TRBV15 CATSRASGGVETQYF
TRBJ2-1 TRBV6-1 CASISPSWGNEQFF
TRBJ2-7 TRBV20-1 CSAPGGASYEQYF
TRBJ1-2 TRBV12-3/TRBV12-4 CASSYGQGYYGYTF
TRBJ2-7 TRBV5-1 CASSQVGLDEQYF
TRBJ2-5 TRBV6-1 CASLKATGGYQETQYF
TRBJ2-3 TRBV2 CASEFEGGTQYF
TRBJ1-1 TRBV12-3/TRBV12-4 CASSLGSLEAFF
TRBJ2-2 TRBV9 CASSVGGQGYIGELFF
TRBJ1-2 TRBV7-2 CASSLEGLGGYTF
TRBJ1-1 TRBV3-1 CACGGGYTEAFF
TRBJ2-5 TRBV15 CATSARTGQSGETQYF
TRBJ2-7 TRBV28 CASSLGQGSSYEQYF
TRBJ1-1 TRBV20-1 CSASRQGQGTEAFF
TRBJ1-4 TRBV27 CASSPAVSNEKLFF